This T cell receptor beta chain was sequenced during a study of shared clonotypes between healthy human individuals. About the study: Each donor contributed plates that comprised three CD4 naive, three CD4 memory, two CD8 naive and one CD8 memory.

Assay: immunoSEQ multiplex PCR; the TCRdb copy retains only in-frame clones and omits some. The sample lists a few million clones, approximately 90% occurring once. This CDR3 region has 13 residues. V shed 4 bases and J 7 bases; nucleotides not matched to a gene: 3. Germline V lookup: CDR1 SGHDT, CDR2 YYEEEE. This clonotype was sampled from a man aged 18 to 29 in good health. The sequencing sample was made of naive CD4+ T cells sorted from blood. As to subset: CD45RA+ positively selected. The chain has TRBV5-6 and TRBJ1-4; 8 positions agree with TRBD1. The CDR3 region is CASSPGQVEKLFF. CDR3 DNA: TGTGCCAGCAGCCCGGGACAGGTTGAAAAACTGTTTTTT. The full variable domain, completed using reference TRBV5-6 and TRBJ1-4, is DAGVTQSPTHLIKTRGQQVTLRCSPKSGHDTVSWYQQALGQGPQFIFQYYEEEERQRGNFPDRFSGHQFPNYSSELNVNALLLGDSALYLCASSPGQVEKLFFGSGTQLSVL.